These 10 T cell receptor beta chains share one sample of origin, sequenced in a study of control samples from healthy donors and cancer patients. Only in-frame clones appear in the TCRdb table, and some are missing; sequencing was by immunoSEQ multiplex PCR. The table has about 79,000 clones, roughly 93% seen once. Sequencing was performed on PBMCs. The receptor source for this set is a woman in her thirties or forties with lung cancer.

The V and J genes are TRBV4-1 and TRBJ2-1; no reliable D call. Trimming removed 5 bases from V and 7 bases from J, with 6 bases in between. The CDR3 contains 11 residues. The germline CDR1 and CDR2 sequences are MGHRA and YSYEKL. The CDR3 DNA reads TGCGCCAGCAGCTATGGAAATGAGCAGTTCTTC. Residues: CASSYGNEQFF.

The chain employs TRBV24-1 and TRBJ1-2; D is undetermined. Germline loops: CDR1 KGHDR, CDR2 SFDVKD. The CDR3 has 11 amino acids. The V gene lost 1 base and the J gene lost 8 bases, with 4 bases spanning the gap. CDR3 residues: CATSDFGGYTF. CDR3 sequence (DNA): TGTGCCACCAGTGATTTTGGAGGCTACACCTTC.

Only a few counts were recorded for this clone. V gene TRBV6-1 combines with J gene TRBJ1-1; 7 bases are shared with TRBD1. V lost 2 bases, J lost 1 base, and 7 bases stayed unmatched. Germline CDR1 and CDR2: MNHNS and SASEGT. The CDR3 spans 16 residues. The CDR3 loop reads CASSEPRQGSNTEAFF. CDR3 DNA: TGTGCCAGCAGTGAACCCAGACAGGGTTCGAACACTGAAGCTTTCTTT.

This chain links TRBV27 with TRBJ2-7; D is unresolved. The germline V gene has CDR1 MNHEY and CDR2 SMNVEV (reference sequence). This CDR3 is 13 amino acids long. Trimming shortened V by 3 bases and J by 5 bases, and 11 bases separated the two germline ends. CDR3 coding DNA: TGTGCCAGCAGTTTCAGCCAGGAGAACGAGCAGTACTTC. Protein sequence: CASSFSQENEQYF.

The genes are TRBV4-1 and TRBJ1-5, with a weak D call TRBD1 (6 bases). Germline CDR1 and CDR2: MGHRA and YSYEKL. The CDR3 is 14 amino acids. V was clipped by 2 bases and J by 7 bases, with 12 bases between them. CDR3 in DNA: TGCGCCAGCAGCCAACCGGGACAAGGGCAGCCCCAGCATTTT. Amino acid sequence: CASSQPGQGQPQHF.

This chain joins TRBV6-1 and TRBJ1-2; D possibly corresponds to TRBD1 (5 bases). Germline V gene lookup returns CDR1 MNHNS and CDR2 SASEGT. The CDR3 spans 14 residues. The germline V and J ends were trimmed by 2 bases and 4 bases, with 11 bases remaining between them. The CDR3 coding sequence is TGTGCCAGCAGTGAAAATCCAGGGCCCTATGGCTACACCTTC. Protein sequence: CASSENPGPYGYTF.

The V and J genes are TRBV9 and TRBJ2-1, with D hard to call. The V end lost 3 bases, the J end lost 4 bases, and 8 bases lay between the germline ends. Germline V gene lookup returns CDR1 SGDLS and CDR2 YYNGEE. The CDR3 is 13 amino acids. CDR3 region: CASSAPGYNEQFF. CDR3 sequence (DNA): TGTGCCAGCAGCGCCCCGGGTTACAATGAGCAGTTCTTC.

V and J are TRBV6-5 and TRBJ1-4; 10 positions match TRBD1. V was clipped by 6 bases and J by 7 bases; unmatched bases: 5. Germline CDR1 and CDR2: MNHEY and SVGAGI. This CDR3 comprises 14 residues. This CDR3 is CASRRDRGSEKLFF. The CDR3 DNA follows: TGTGCCAGCAGAAGGGACAGGGGAAGTGAAAAACTGTTTTTT.

This clone came up once. The chain combines TRBV6-5 with TRBJ2-3; D is unclear. V lost 0 bases and J lost 2, with 6 bases in between. Germline loops: CDR1 MNHEY, CDR2 SVGAGI. The CDR3 runs to 14 residues. CDR3 sequence (DNA): TGTGCCAGCAGTTACTCAGGGTACACAGATACGCAGTATTTT. Translation gives CASSYSGYTDTQYF.

The V and J genes are TRBV7-2 and TRBJ2-2; 9 nucleotides match TRBD2. The junction had 19 bases not matched to a gene; V was cut back by 4 bases and J by 7 bases. CDR1 is SGHTA and CDR2 is FQGNSA in the germline V gene. The CDR3 spans 19 residues. CDR3 in amino acids: CASSSPPRRGGGPGGELFF. Here the CDR3 DNA reads TGTGCCAGCAGCTCACCCCCCCGCCGCGGGGGGGGCCCAGGCGGGGAGCTGTTTTTT.